This T cell receptor beta chain comes out of a study of shared clonotypes between healthy human individuals. Unmatched junction bases numbered 17, after V lost 1 base and J lost 8 bases. Germline CDR1 SQVTM, CDR2 ANQGSEA. There are 17 residues in the CDR3. Produced via immunoSEQ multiplex PCR; TCRdb's table is partial and in-frame only. This sample has about 1 million clones; under 80% occur once, and the top ten carry over 1.3%. The sample was memory CD4+ T cells sorted from blood. Subset here: CD45RA-negative fraction. This chain joins TRBV29-1 and TRBJ1-2, with 9 bases aligning to TRBD1. The clonotype was recovered from a man between 18 and 29 years old in good health. The CDR3 DNA follows: TGCAGCGTTGAAGCGTTACCGGGACAGGGAGTACTACGGGGCTACACCTTC. Its protein product is CSVEALPGQGVLRGYTF.